The 23 T cell receptor beta chains below come from one sample, sequenced in a study of CD8+ T cells in alopecia areata. Reverse transcription of extracted RNA yielded cDNA, which provided the sequencing template. Assay used: immunoSEQ multiplex PCR; TCRdb lists only in-frame clones, some missing. The sample consists of 200,000 to 250,000 clones, roughly two fifths of them appearing once. Treatment noted: oral pan-JAK inhibitor, 5-10 mg twice daily. The sample was CD4+ T cells sorted from blood, taken between weeks 30 and 35, from a patient treated with tofacitinib. These receptors were taken from a human donor with alopecia areata.

J is TRBJ2-1 and V is TRBV6-5, with 9 positions matching TRBD2. CDR3 length: 15 amino acids. The germline CDR1 and CDR2 sequences are MNHEY and SVGAGI. J was trimmed by 3 bases and V by 5 bases; bases with no gene match: 5. CDR3 sequence reads: CASSLAGGNYNEQFF. DNA for the CDR3: TGTGCCAGCAGTCTGGCGGGAGGGAACTACAATGAGCAGTTCTTC.

This chain joins TRBV30 and TRBJ1-2; D perhaps matches TRBD1 (5 bases). The CDR3 is 12 amino acids. Looked up from germline, CDR1 is GTSNPN and CDR2 is SVGIG (reference sequence). Trimming shortened V by 1 base and J by 8 bases, and 11 bases separated the two germline ends. In DNA, the CDR3 is TGTGCCTGGAGTGGAGATCGGGACGGCTACACCTTC. This gives the protein CAWSGDRDGYTF.

V usage is TRBV29-1 and J usage is TRBJ2-7, with D uncertain. The CDR3 loop spans 12 amino acids. Trimming pared 7 bases from V and 7 bases from J, leaving 17 bases between. Germline CDR1 and CDR2: SQVTM and ANQGSEA. The CDR3 DNA reads as TGCAGCGCCCAGGACCCTCTGGGGGAGCAGTACTTC. Translation gives CSAQDPLGEQYF.

The chain carries TRBV14 and TRBJ2-7; D is perhaps TRBD2 (5 bases). Trimming removed 6 bases at V and 6 bases at J, with 9 bases between. The CDR3 contains 11 residues. CDR1 SGHDN and CDR2 FVKESK come from the germline V gene. The CDR3 region is CASSLRGEQYF. The CDR3 DNA reads as TGTGCCAGCAGTCTCCGGGGCGAGCAGTACTTC.

This clone was counted a few times. The chain carries TRBV2 and TRBJ1-5; TRBD1 matches 9 bases. This CDR3 contains 13 residues. Looked up from germline, CDR1 is SNHLY and CDR2 is FYNNEI. V shed 11 bases, J shed 7 bases, and the junction held 9 bases outside the gene matches. As DNA, the CDR3 is TGTGCCGGAAAGGGACAGGGCAGCCAGCCCCAGCATTTT. It encodes CAGKGQGSQPQHF.

This chain links TRBV5-6 with TRBJ2-3, with a possible D match to TRBD2 (5 bases). The CDR3 consists of 13 residues. V was trimmed by 0 bases and J by 5 bases, leaving 7 bases between them. From germline, CDR1 is SGHDT and CDR2 YYEEEE. The CDR3 DNA follows: TGTGCCAGCAGCTTGGTCAGCGGAGATACGCAGTATTTT. Its protein is CASSLVSGDTQYF.

This clone has just a few counts. The genes are TRBV7-2 and TRBJ1-2; D may be TRBD1 (6 bases). The CDR3 consists of 14 residues. Germline CDR1 SGHTA, CDR2 FQGNSA. V was clipped by 4 bases and J by 5 bases, with 14 bases between them. CDR3 in DNA: TGTGCCAGCAGCTGGCGAGGGGGTTTATATGGCTACACCTTC. This translates into CASSWRGGLYGYTF.

This clone showed up just a few times. The chain employs TRBV7-9 and TRBJ1-1; D is ambiguous. This CDR3 is 14 amino acids long. Between the trimmed V and J ends, which lost 8 bases and 5 bases, there was a span of 18 bases. Germline CDR1 reads SEHNR; CDR2 reads FQNEAQ (reference sequence). CDR3 amino acids: CASFGDVAGTEAFF. CDR3 DNA sequence: TGTGCCAGCTTCGGAGACGTGGCGGGGACTGAAGCTTTCTTT.

This clone showed up just a few times. The chain is built from TRBV10-3 and TRBJ2-2; possible D gene TRBD1, 6 bases. V was shortened by 10 bases and J by 1 base, with 16 bases between the two germline ends. This CDR3 contains 15 residues. The germline CDR1 and CDR2 sequences are ENHRY and SYGVKD. The CDR3 nucleotides read TGTGCCACAGAACCGGGACATTTGAACACCGGGGAGCTGTTTTTT. Amino acids: CATEPGHLNTGELFF.

The chain combines TRBV15 with TRBJ2-1; TRBD1 matches 10 bases. The CDR3 covers 17 residues. V shed 0 bases and J 6 bases; nucleotides not matched to a gene: 8. CDR1 is LNHNV, CDR2 YYDKDF, per germline (reference sequence). CDR3 nucleotides: TGTGCCACCAGCAGAGAGCTTGGGACAGGGGTCCTCAATGAGCAGTTCTTC. Translated: CATSRELGTGVLNEQFF.

This chain connects TRBV27 to TRBJ2-2, with no clear D. CDR3 size: 13 residues. Between the trimmed V and J ends, which lost 7 bases and 7 bases, there was a span of 13 bases. Germline-derived CDR1 and CDR2 are MNHEY and SMNVEV (reference sequence). The CDR3 nucleotides read TGTGCCAGCACCGGCATGCTGGGCGGGGAGCTGTTTTTT. Protein: CASTGMLGGELFF.

The rearrangement links TRBV15 to TRBJ2-3; D remains unclear. The germline CDR1 and CDR2 sequences are LNHNV and YYDKDF (reference sequence). The germline V and J ends were trimmed by 6 bases and 6 bases, with 10 bases remaining between them. There are 12 residues in the CDR3. CDR3 in DNA: TGTGCCACCAGTCACCACGCTGATACGCAGTATTTT. Amino acids: CATSHHADTQYF.

The genes are TRBV2 and TRBJ1-4; weak D call: TRBD1 (5 bases). The V gene lost 4 bases and the J gene lost 10 bases, with 22 bases spanning the gap. Germline V CDR1 and CDR2: SNHLY, FYNNEI. There are 16 residues in the CDR3. In nucleotides, the CDR3 is TGTGCCAGCAGTGGTGGGGCGGCAGCCCCCAGTCGAAAACTGTTTTTT. Translation: CASSGGAAAPSRKLFF. Looking up the rest from reference TRBV2 and TRBJ1-4 gives the full variable domain: EPEVTQTPSHQVTQMGQEVILRCVPISNHLYFYWYRQILGQKVEFLVSFYNNEISEKSEIFDDQFSVERPDGSNFTLKIRSTKLEDSAMYFCASSGGAAAPSRKLFFGSGTQLSVL.

The chain joins TRBV30 to TRBJ1-1, with TRBD1 identical over 9 bases. J gave up 2 bases and V 1 base, and 5 bases lay outside the gene matches. CDR1 GTSNPN and CDR2 SVGIG come from the germline V gene (reference sequence). The CDR3 runs 15 residues. The CDR3 nucleotides are TGTGCCTGGAGTGACCTACAGGGGGCTAACACTGAAGCTTTCTTT. Amino acid sequence: CAWSDLQGANTEAFF.

This chain uses TRBV5-6 with TRBJ2-7; 7 bases map to TRBD1. The CDR3 is 14 residues long. Trimming took 7 bases from V and 0 from J; bases not matched to a gene: 7. Germline CDR1 is SGHDT and CDR2 is YYEEEE. The CDR3 spells CASAKGGSSYEQYF. The CDR3 coding sequence is TGTGCCAGCGCCAAAGGGGGCAGCTCCTACGAGCAGTACTTC.

The chain carries TRBV30 and TRBJ1-4; weak D call: TRBD1 (5 bases). The V gene lost 8 bases and the J gene lost 10 bases, with 23 bases spanning the gap. Per the germline V gene, CDR1 is GTSNPN and CDR2 is SVGIG (reference sequence). This CDR3 has 14 amino acids. DNA of the CDR3: TGTGCCGGGACTTCCAGCCAGTGGGGGGGAAAACTGTTTTTT. It yields the protein CAGTSSQWGGKLFF.

V and J are TRBV6-5 and TRBJ2-7, with 8 bases that match TRBD2. Germline assignment: CDR1 MNHEY and CDR2 SVGAGI. Unmatched junction bases numbered 5, after V lost 5 bases and J lost 5 bases. The CDR3 covers 13 residues. Written as DNA, the CDR3 is TGTGCCAGCAGTCGAGCGGGAGACCACGAGCAGTACTTC. Protein sequence: CASSRAGDHEQYF.

V usage is TRBV9 and J usage is TRBJ1-3; D gene unclear. Trimming left V 4 bases short and J 0 bases short, with 11 bases between. CDR3 length: 15 residues. The germline gives CDR1 SGDLS, CDR2 YYNGEE. CDR3: CASSLDGSSGNTIYF. The CDR3 DNA reads as TGTGCCAGCAGCCTGGACGGCTCCTCTGGAAACACCATATATTTT.

This clone showed up just a few times. V is TRBV20-1 and J is TRBJ1-4, with D perhaps TRBD1 (6 bases). Trimming pared 6 bases from V and 7 bases from J, leaving 6 bases between. The CDR3 is made up of 10 amino acids. The germline CDR1 and CDR2 sequences are DFQATT and SNEGSKA (reference sequence). Written as DNA, the CDR3 is TGCAGTGCCAGGGGTGAAAAACTGTTTTTT. Protein product: CSARGEKLFF.

This clone was counted only a few times. This chain joins TRBV9 and TRBJ1-1; D is perhaps TRBD1 (5 bases). V lost 0 bases to trimming and J lost 7 bases, with 16 bases between them. Germline V gives CDR1 SGDLS, CDR2 YYNGEE. The CDR3 spans 15 residues. CDR3 nucleotides: TGTGCCAGCAGCGTAGAGCCCAGGGTAAAAGGTGAAGCTTTCTTT. Residues: CASSVEPRVKGEAFF.

The rearrangement uses TRBV5-1 and TRBJ1-2, with D uncertain. Germline CDR1 is SGHRS and CDR2 is YFSETQ. V was cut by 3 bases and J by 4 bases, with 13 bases left in between. This CDR3 is built from 14 residues. The CDR3 here is CASSSEIYGYGYTF. The CDR3 DNA sequence: TGCGCCAGCAGCTCCGAGATTTATGGCTATGGCTACACCTTC. The variable domain in full, completed from reference TRBV5-1 and TRBJ1-2, reads KAGVTQTPRYLIKTRGQQVTLSCSPISGHRSVSWYQQTPGQGLQFLFEYFSETQRNKGNFPGRFSGRQFSNSRSEMNVSTLELGDSALYLCASSSEIYGYGYTFGSGTRLTVV.

CDR3: CASRLGLAFSETQYF. CDR3 nucleotide sequence: TGTGCCAGCAGATTGGGACTAGCGTTTTCAGAGACCCAGTACTTC. V and J are TRBV7-8 and TRBJ2-5; 10 bases align to TRBD2. The CDR3 sequence is 15 residues long. J lost 4 bases, V lost 6 bases, and 8 bases had no gene match. From germline, CDR1 is SGHVS and CDR2 FQNEAQ.

This chain links TRBV5-4 with TRBJ1-2; D is undetermined. Germline CDR1 SGHNT, CDR2 YYREEE (reference sequence). V lost 2 bases and J lost 6, with 8 bases in between. CDR3 length: 12 residues. The CDR3 nucleotides read TGTGCCAGCAGCTTTGGATCCCATGGCTACACCTTC. This codes for CASSFGSHGYTF.